This T cell receptor beta chain derives from a study of shared clonotypes between healthy human individuals. Study-wide points: Compared with clonotypes that all four donors shared, non-shared clonotypes had lower generation probabilities.

The CDR3 is 12 residues long. The germline gives CDR1 MNHEY, CDR2 SVGAGI. V was cut by 5 bases and J by 5 bases, with 9 bases left in between. Clones were read by immunoSEQ multiplex PCR, and TCRdb kept only the in-frame ones, dropping some. The sample holds 2 million to 2.5 million clones, over 85% seen once. For this clone: Its target is unknown.

The specimen was naive CD4+ T cells from PBMCs. Subset defined: CD45RA+ positively selected. The source of this sequence is a young man in good health. Some clones in this sample may be carry-over from other donors' samples. The chain joins TRBV6-5 to TRBJ2-5; D uncertain. The CDR3 here is CASSLPGETQYF. The CDR3 DNA reads TGTGCCAGCAGTCTCCCCGGCGAGACCCAGTACTTC.